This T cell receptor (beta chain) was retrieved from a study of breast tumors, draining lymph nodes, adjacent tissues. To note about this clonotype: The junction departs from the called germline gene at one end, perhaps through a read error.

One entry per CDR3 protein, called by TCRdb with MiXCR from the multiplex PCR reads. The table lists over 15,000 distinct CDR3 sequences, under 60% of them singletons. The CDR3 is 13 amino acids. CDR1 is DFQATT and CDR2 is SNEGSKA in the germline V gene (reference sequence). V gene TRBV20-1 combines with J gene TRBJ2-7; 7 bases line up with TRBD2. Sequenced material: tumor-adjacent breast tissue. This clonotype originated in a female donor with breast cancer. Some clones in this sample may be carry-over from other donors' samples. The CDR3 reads CSARLGRAYEPYF. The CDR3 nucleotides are TGTAGTGCTAGACTTGGGAGGGCCTATGAGCCGTACTTC.